These T cell receptor beta chains were read from a single sample in a study of blood T cell repertoires in COVID-19. The repertoire was sequenced with immunoSEQ multiplex PCR; TCRdb's copy has only in-frame clones and lacks some. The sample lists 180,000 or so clones; approximately 80% were seen once. Sequencing was carried out using PBMCs or T cells enriched from blood (not recorded which). Receptors were obtained from a man aged 50 to 60 who had recovered from COVID-19. CDR3s include the opening cysteine and the closing phenylalanine or tryptophan. D genes are given only for firm matches. For some rows the clone size is stated as once, few or many, or as a class when expanded; others skip it.

TRBJ2-1	once	TRBD2	TRBV9	CASSPSSGGAYNEQFF	TGTGCCAGCAGCCCCTCTAGCGGGGGGGCCTACAATGAGCAGTTCTTC
TRBJ1-2	-	-	TRBV6-5	CASSYSEGSGYTF	TGTGCCAGCAGTTACAGCGAGGGATCCGGCTACACCTTC
TRBJ1-1	-	TRBD1	TRBV10-3	CAISEGGGMNTEAFF	TGTGCCATCAGCGAGGGAGGGGGCATGAACACTGAAGCTTTCTTT
TRBJ2-4	-	-	TRBV5-1	CASSAGSKNIQYF	TGCGCCAGCAGCGCCGGGAGCAAAAACATTCAGTACTTC
TRBJ2-5	-	-	TRBV2	CASKSEGETQYF	TGTGCCAGCAAATCAGAGGGTGAGACCCAGTACTTC
TRBJ2-7	-	TRBD1	TRBV5-5	CASRGRTGSYEQYF	TGTGCCAGCAGAGGGCGGACAGGCTCCTACGAGCAGTACTTC
TRBJ1-1	-	TRBD1	TRBV27	CASSPKGQGAGEAFF	TGTGCCAGCAGTCCAAAGGGACAGGGGGCAGGCGAAGCTTTCTTT
TRBJ1-6	-	-	TRBV2	CASRDLGHSPLHF	TGTGCCAGCAGGGACTTAGGGCATTCACCCCTCCACTTT
TRBJ2-5	-	-	TRBV2	CASSGQLRQTQYF	TGTGCCAGCAGTGGACAGCTCCGGCAGACCCAGTACTTC
TRBJ1-3	-	-	TRBV7-2	CASSPWALRLRNTIYF	TGTGCCAGCAGCCCATGGGCCCTCCGATTAAGAAACACCATATATTTT
TRBJ2-1	-	TRBD2	TRBV11-2	CASGYTSGGAHEQFF	TGTGCCAGCGGCTATACTAGCGGGGGGGCCCATGAGCAGTTCTTC
TRBJ2-1	-	TRBD2	TRBV9	CASSELAGGSYNEQFF	TGTGCCAGCAGCGAACTAGCGGGGGGCTCGTACAATGAGCAGTTCTTC
TRBJ1-2	-	-	TRBV24-1	CATSPTAVYGYTF	TGTGCCACCAGCCCAACAGCGGTCTATGGCTACACCTTC
TRBJ1-4	-	-	TRBV19	CASSMMGTGSEKLFF	TGTGCCAGTAGTATGATGGGAACAGGGAGTGAAAAACTGTTTTTT